The TCR beta chain described here comes from a study of tumor and adjacent non-tumor tissue in lung cancer. Germline loops: CDR1 SGHAT, CDR2 FQNNGV. The CDR3 spans 13 residues. This sample's RNA came from whole unsorted tissue. A word on this clonotype: The junction and the germline gene differ at one end; a read error may be behind it.

Three rounds of nested PCR, following a modified ARM-PCR protocol, produced the TCRbeta library. One entry per CDR3 protein, called by TCRdb with MiXCR from the multiplex PCR reads. The sample comprises more than 120,000 distinct CDR3 sequences, approximately 72% of which are singletons, and about 20% rests with the top ten. The chain couples TRBV11-2 to TRBJ2-4; D might be TRBD1 (5 bases). Input material: lung tumor tissue. This receptor was identified in a man in his 60s with small cell lung cancer. The CDR3 here is CASRSRTRNIRYF. The CDR3 DNA reads as TGTGCCAGCAGATCCCGGACAAGAAACATTCGGTACTTC.